This entry lists 20 T cell receptor beta chains sequenced from one sample in a study of T-cell memory formation after mild COVID-19. From the 5' RACE reads, TCRdb called clonotypes with MiXCR, one entry per CDR3 protein. The sample carries more than 120,000 distinct CDR3 sequences, roughly 21% recorded once. Source material: PBMCs or a T cell subset sorted from them (not recorded which). These receptors came from an adult woman who had mild COVID-19 (a few samples of this study predate the infection). Cell type and time point are not known.

V usage is TRBV5-5 and J usage is TRBJ2-1, with unresolved D. This CDR3 is built from 14 residues. The V gene's germline CDR1 is SGHKS and CDR2 YYEKEE (reference sequence). V was trimmed by 5 bases and J by 1 base, leaving 10 bases between them. The CDR3 DNA follows: TGTGCCAGCAGGTTCCAGTTGTCCTACAATGAGCAGTTCTTC. Residues: CASRFQLSYNEQFF.

This clonotype was counted only a few times. The V and J genes are TRBV4-3 and TRBJ2-5; 10 bases map to TRBD2. This CDR3 comprises 15 residues. Per germline, CDR1 LGHNA and CDR2 YSLEER. V shed 1 base and J 4 bases; nucleotides not matched to a gene: 3. The CDR3 DNA is TGCGCCAGCAGCCAAGGCCTAGCGGGAGTAGAGACCCAGTACTTC. It codes for CASSQGLAGVETQYF.

V and J are TRBV12-5 and TRBJ1-2; D may be TRBD1 (5 bases). The CDR3 is made up of 13 amino acids. The ends were cut back, 5 bases at V and 4 bases at J, with 11 bases in the middle. The germline V gene encodes CDR1 LGHNT and CDR2 FRNRAP. In DNA, the CDR3 is TGTGCTAGTGGTGAGGGGACCTTCTATGGCTACACCTTC. This translates into CASGEGTFYGYTF.

This clonotype was detected only a few times. The chain recombines TRBV5-1 with TRBJ2-5; D gene uncertain. Trimming took off 4 bases at V and 5 bases at J, with 9 bases between the two ends. The germline gives CDR1 SGHRS, CDR2 YFSETQ. This CDR3 comprises 12 residues. The CDR3 DNA sequence: TGCGCCAGCAGCAGCCTGGGGGAGACCCAGTACTTC. This sequence encodes CASSSLGETQYF.

V gene TRBV5-1 combines with J gene TRBJ2-2; D possibly corresponds to TRBD1 (6 bases). The length of the CDR3 is 15 residues. With 4 bases removed from V and 4 bases from J, the gap between germline ends came to 14 bases. The germline gives CDR1 SGHRS, CDR2 YFSETQ. The CDR3 DNA reads as TGCGCCAGCAGCCATTTACAGGGTTTCACCGGGGAGCTGTTTTTT. Protein sequence: CASSHLQGFTGELFF.

This chain connects TRBV2 to TRBJ2-3; no definite D call. V lost 3 bases and J 2 bases, leaving 6 bases between the germline ends. Germline CDR1 is SNHLY and CDR2 is FYNNEI. There are 13 residues in the CDR3. CDR3 DNA sequence: TGTGCCAGCAGTGATAGAATCACAGATACGCAGTATTTT. Translated: CASSDRITDTQYF.

The chain joins TRBV15 to TRBJ2-7; no definite D call. The CDR3 sequence is 13 residues long. Germline V CDR1 and CDR2: LNHNV, YYDKDF (reference sequence). Trimming cost V 0 bases and J 3 bases, with 6 bases left between them. This CDR3 is CATSRDVNYEQYF. In DNA form, the CDR3 reads TGTGCCACCAGCAGAGACGTTAACTACGAGCAGTACTTC.

The chain has TRBV24-1 and TRBJ2-1; D is unclear. V lost 5 bases, J lost 3 bases, and 4 bases lay in between. CDR1 and CDR2 from the germline V gene are KGHDR and SFDVKD. CDR3 size: 12 residues. The CDR3 DNA follows: TGTGCCACCAGTGCAGTCTACAATGAGCAGTTCTTC. It yields the protein CATSAVYNEQFF.

The CDR3 DNA reads as TGTGCCAGCAGCCAAGATATCACCGGGACAGGGGGTTCGTACGAGCAGTACTTC. Translated, it gives CASSQDITGTGGSYEQYF. The chain couples TRBV4-2 to TRBJ2-7; TRBD1 aligns across 11 bases. V shed 0 bases and J 4 bases; nucleotides not matched to a gene: 11. Looked up from germline, CDR1 is LGHNA and CDR2 is YNFKEQ. The CDR3 runs to 18 residues.

This clonotype was found a few times. This rearrangement joins TRBV7-2 to TRBJ2-1; 10 nucleotides align to TRBD2. Trimming at V came to 9 bases and at J to 2 bases, leaving 4 bases not matched to a gene. CDR3 size: 14 residues. Germline CDR1 reads SGHTA; CDR2 reads FQGNSA. The CDR3 nucleotides read TGTGCCAGGAAGAGCGGGGGGGCCTACAATGAGCAGTTCTTC. Translation: CARKSGGAYNEQFF.

The genes are TRBV5-1 and TRBJ2-4; TRBD1 aligns across 7 bases. Per the germline V gene, CDR1 is SGHRS and CDR2 is YFSETQ. The V segment lost 0 bases and the J segment 0 bases; nucleotides outside the gene matches: 3. This CDR3 is 16 amino acids long. Written as DNA, the CDR3 is TGCGCCAGCAGCTTGGGACAGGGTCTAGCCAAAAACATTCAGTACTTC. Protein: CASSLGQGLAKNIQYF.

This clonotype was seen only a few times. The rearrangement uses TRBV18 and TRBJ2-2; D is undetermined. CDR1 is KGHSH and CDR2 is LQKENI in the germline V gene. The CDR3 runs 14 residues. Deletions cut 4 bases from V and 1 base from J, with 7 bases between. In DNA form, the CDR3 reads TGTGCCAGCTCACAAGGACGGAACACCGGGGAGCTGTTTTTT. It translates to CASSQGRNTGELFF.

The rearrangement links TRBV27 to TRBJ1-1; 8 nucleotides match TRBD1. Germline V gene lookup returns CDR1 MNHEY and CDR2 SMNVEV (reference sequence). The CDR3 length is 15 residues. Trimming took 3 bases from V and 1 from J; bases not matched to a gene: 4. CDR3 sequence: CASSFGTGGNTEAFF. The CDR3 region has the DNA TGTGCCAGCAGTTTCGGAACAGGGGGGAACACTGAAGCTTTCTTT.

This clonotype appeared a few times. Here the CDR3 omits its conserved ending phenylalanine or tryptophan, so a read error is the likely source. It is unclear where the CDR3 begins or ends on the DNA, so no DNA is shown, and the CDR3 is as TCRdb lists it. The chain couples TRBV7-9 to TRBJ2-1. Germline CDR1 and CDR2: SEHNR and FQNEAQ (reference sequence). Inclusive of both ends, the CDR3 amounts to 11 amino acids. Here the CDR3 reads CASSLARSDTM.

The chain has TRBV7-2 and TRBJ2-3; D is ambiguous. V lost 5 bases and J 0 bases, leaving 15 bases between the germline ends. Germline values: CDR1 SGHTA, CDR2 FQGNSA. The CDR3 spans 16 residues. CDR3 loop: CASSTRRRPSTDTQYF. CDR3 DNA sequence: TGTGCCAGCAGCACCCGGAGAAGGCCGAGCACAGATACGCAGTATTTT.

V is TRBV4-2 and J is TRBJ2-5; possibly TRBD2 for D (5 bases). V was shortened by 0 bases and J by 4 bases, with 15 bases between the two germline ends. Germline loops: CDR1 LGHNA, CDR2 YNFKEQ. The CDR3 spans 16 residues. The CDR3 spells CASSQDQGSGGETQYF. CDR3 nucleotides: TGTGCCAGCAGCCAAGATCAAGGCAGTGGAGGAGAGACCCAGTACTTC.

CDR3 sequence reads: CASSQLAGGGSTDTQYF. DNA for the CDR3: TGTGCCAGCAGCCAACTAGCGGGAGGAGGGTCGACAGATACGCAGTATTTT. The chain has TRBV11-2 and TRBJ2-3, with 12 bases that match TRBD2. There are 17 residues in the CDR3. CDR1 is SGHAT, CDR2 FQNNGV, per germline. V gave up 5 bases and J gave up 3 bases; unmatched junction bases: 9.

The chain carries TRBV7-6 and TRBJ2-7, with D maybe TRBD1 (5 bases). The CDR3 runs to 15 residues. Germline CDR1 SGHVS, CDR2 FNYEAQ. The germline V and J ends were trimmed by 1 base and 2 bases, with 12 bases remaining between them. The CDR3 sequence: CASSLGQGGAYEQYF. For the CDR3, the DNA is TGTGCCAGCAGCTTAGGGCAGGGTGGGGCCTACGAGCAGTACTTC.

This clonotype was seen more than once but under ten times. DNA for the CDR3: TGTGCCACCAGTGAATCCCCCGGGACAGGGGTTGCCAAGCAGTACTTC. It encodes CATSESPGTGVAKQYF. J is TRBJ2-7 and V is TRBV24-1; 10 bases agree with TRBD1. This CDR3 is 16 amino acids long. V dropped 4 bases and J dropped 8; count of bases not matched to a gene: 13. Per the germline V gene, CDR1 is KGHDR and CDR2 is SFDVKD.

A few counts support this clonotype. The chain employs TRBV10-3 and TRBJ2-5; 8 bases are shared with TRBD2. This CDR3 is built from 14 residues. The J segment lost 5 bases and the V segment lost 7 bases, leaving 9 bases of the junction unmatched. CDR1 and CDR2 from the germline V gene are ENHRY and SYGVKD. The CDR3 coding sequence is TGTGCCATCAAGGAATCGGGAGGGTTGGAGACCCAGTACTTC. It translates to CAIKESGGLETQYF.